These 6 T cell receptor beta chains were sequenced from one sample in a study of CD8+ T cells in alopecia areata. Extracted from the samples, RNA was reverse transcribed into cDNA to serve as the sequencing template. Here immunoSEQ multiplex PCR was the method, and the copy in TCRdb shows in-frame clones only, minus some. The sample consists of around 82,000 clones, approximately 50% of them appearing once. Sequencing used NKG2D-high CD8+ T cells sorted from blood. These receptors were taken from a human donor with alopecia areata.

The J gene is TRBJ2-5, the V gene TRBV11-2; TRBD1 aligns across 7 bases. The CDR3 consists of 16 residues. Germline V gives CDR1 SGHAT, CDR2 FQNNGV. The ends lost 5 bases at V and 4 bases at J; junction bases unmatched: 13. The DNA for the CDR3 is TGTGCCAGCAGCACGACCTTCCGGGACAGCCTAGAGACCCAGTACTTC. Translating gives CASSTTFRDSLETQYF.

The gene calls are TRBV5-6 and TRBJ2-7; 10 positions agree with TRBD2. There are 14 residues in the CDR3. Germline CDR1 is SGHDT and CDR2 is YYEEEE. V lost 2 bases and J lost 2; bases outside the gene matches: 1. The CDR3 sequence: CASSFTSGTYEQYF. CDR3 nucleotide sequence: TGTGCCAGCAGCTTTACTAGCGGGACCTACGAGCAGTACTTC. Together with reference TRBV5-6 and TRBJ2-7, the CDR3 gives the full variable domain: DAGVTQSPTHLIKTRGQQVTLRCSPKSGHDTVSWYQQALGQGPQFIFQYYEEEERQRGNFPDRFSGHQFPNYSSELNVNALLLGDSALYLCASSFTSGTYEQYFGPGTRLTVT.

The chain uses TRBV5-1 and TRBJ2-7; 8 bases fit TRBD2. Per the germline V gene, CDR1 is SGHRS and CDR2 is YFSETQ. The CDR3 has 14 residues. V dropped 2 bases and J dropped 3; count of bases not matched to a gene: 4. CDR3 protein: CASSFPGLGYEQYF. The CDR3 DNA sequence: TGCGCCAGCAGCTTCCCGGGACTAGGCTACGAGCAGTACTTC. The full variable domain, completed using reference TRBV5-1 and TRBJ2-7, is KAGVTQTPRYLIKTRGQQVTLSCSPISGHRSVSWYQQTPGQGLQFLFEYFSETQRNKGNFPGRFSGRQFSNSRSEMNVSTLELGDSALYLCASSFPGLGYEQYFGPGTRLTVT.

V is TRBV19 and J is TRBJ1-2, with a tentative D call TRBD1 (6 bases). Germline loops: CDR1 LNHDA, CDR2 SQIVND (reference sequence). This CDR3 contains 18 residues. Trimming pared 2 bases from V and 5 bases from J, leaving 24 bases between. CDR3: CASSIWMGAGNLGYGYTF. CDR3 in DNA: TGTGCCAGTAGTATATGGATGGGGGCTGGGAATCTTGGTTATGGCTACACCTTC.

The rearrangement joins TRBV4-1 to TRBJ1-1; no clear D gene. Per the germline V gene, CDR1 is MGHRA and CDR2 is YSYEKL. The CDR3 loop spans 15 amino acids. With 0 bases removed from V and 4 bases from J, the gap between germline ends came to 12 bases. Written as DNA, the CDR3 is TGCGCCAGCAGCCAAGAGCCCCGGGAGAGCACTGAAGCTTTCTTT. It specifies CASSQEPRESTEAFF.

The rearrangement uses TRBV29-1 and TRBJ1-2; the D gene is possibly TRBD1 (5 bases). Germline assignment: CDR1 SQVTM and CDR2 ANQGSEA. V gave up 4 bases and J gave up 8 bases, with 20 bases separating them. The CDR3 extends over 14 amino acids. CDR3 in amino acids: CSVGGDRFTGGYTF. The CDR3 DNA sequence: TGCAGCGTTGGGGGGGATCGATTTACAGGAGGCTACACCTTC.